A selection of T cell receptor beta chains follows, all from one sample in a study of beta chain features in type 1 diabetes. Data came from immunoSEQ multiplex PCR; TCRdb stores just in-frame clones and leaves some out. The sample lists more than 300,000 clones, roughly 12% occurring once. The specimen was naive CD4+ T cells from blood. The receptors were gathered from a woman aged 18-30 years with type 1 diabetes. The CDR3 runs from the conserved cysteine through the conserved F or W. A D gene is named only where the DNA matches it firmly. A row's size may be missing; if present it is once, few, many or a size class.

size	V	J	D	CDR3	DNA
NA	TRBV6-1	TRBJ2-7	NA	CASSEAKGGYQQYF	TGTGCCAGCAGTGAAGCAAAAGGAGGATACCAGCAGTACTTC
NA	TRBV5-4	TRBJ2-5	TRBD1	CASSHDRVETQYF	TGTGCCAGCAGCCACGACAGGGTGGAGACCCAGTACTTC
few	TRBV15	TRBJ1-1	NA	CATTTGSFGTEAFF	TGTGCCACCACCACCGGGAGTTTCGGAACTGAAGCTTTCTTT
NA	TRBV6-1	TRBJ2-2	NA	CASSAQAALTSNTGELFF	TGTGCCAGCAGTGCGCAGGCAGCCCTTACCTCGAACACCGGGGAGCTGTTTTTT
NA	TRBV7-2	TRBJ1-1	NA	CASSPQWGTNTEAFF	TGTGCCAGCAGCCCGCAATGGGGCACGAACACTGAAGCTTTCTTT
NA	TRBV15	TRBJ2-1	NA	CATSRGQGSYNEQFF	TGTGCCACCAGCAGAGGTCAGGGAAGCTACAATGAGCAGTTCTTC
NA	TRBV19	TRBJ2-5	TRBD2	CASSMTSGEETQYF	TGTGCCAGTAGTATGACTAGCGGGGAAGAGACCCAGTACTTC
NA	TRBV2	TRBJ1-5	NA	CASGEVATIMPQHF	TGTGCCAGCGGGGAGGTGGCTACAATCATGCCCCAGCATTTT
NA	TRBV19	TRBJ1-5	NA	CASAGQSSNQPQHF	TGTGCCAGTGCTGGACAGAGTAGCAATCAGCCCCAGCATTTT
NA	TRBV10-3	TRBJ2-3	TRBD2	CAISDTTSGGDTQYF	TGTGCCATCAGTGATACTACTAGCGGGGGGGATACGCAGTATTTT
few	TRBV10-2	TRBJ1-1	NA	CASSRQAIEAFF	TGCGCCAGCAGTCGGCAGGCTATTGAAGCTTTCTTT
NA	TRBV9	TRBJ2-7	NA	CASSGGQSSYEQYF	TGTGCCAGCTCAGGGGGGCAGAGCTCCTACGAGCAGTACTTC
NA	TRBV11-2	TRBJ2-7	TRBD2	CASSSQREGLQYF	TGTGCCAGCAGCTCCCAGCGGGAGGGCCTGCAGTACTTC
few	TRBV11-3	TRBJ1-1	NA	CASSQGGGTEAFF	TGTGCCAGCAGCCAGGGTGGCGGCACTGAAGCTTTCTTT
NA	TRBV10-3	TRBJ2-6	TRBD1	CAISEEGQTLKRGANVLTF	TGTGCCATCAGTGAGGAGGGACAGACCCTTAAGAGGGGGGCCAACGTCCTGACTTTC
few	TRBV30	TRBJ1-2	NA	CAWREPKADSF	TGTGCCTGGAGGGAACCTAAGGCCGACTCTTTC
few	TRBV9	TRBJ2-3	NA	CASSVSGLNTDTQYF	TGTGCCAGCAGCGTCAGCGGATTGAACACAGATACGCAGTATTTT
NA	TRBV15	TRBJ1-3	NA	CATSRDRNTIYF	TGTGCCACCAGCAGAGATAGAAACACCATATATTTT
few	TRBV10-3	TRBJ2-5	NA	CAISAKFQETQYF	TGTGCCATCAGTGCCAAATTCCAAGAGACCCAGTACTTC
few	TRBV7-2	TRBJ2-4	TRBD2	CASRLAGDDIQYF	TGTGCCAGCCGACTAGCGGGAGATGACATTCAGTACTTC
few	TRBV11-2	TRBJ1-2	NA	CASSLGSF	TGTGCCAGCAGCTTAGGTTCGTTC
NA	TRBV30	TRBJ1-1	TRBD1	CAGDRWTTEAFF	TGTGCCGGGGACAGGTGGACCACTGAAGCTTTCTTT
few	TRBV28	TRBJ2-5	NA	CASSFGGSLETQYF	TGTGCCAGCAGCTTCGGGGGATCCCTGGAGACCCAGTACTTC
NA	TRBV9	TRBJ2-7	TRBD2	CASSVAGTSFEQYF	TGTGCCAGCAGCGTAGCTGGGACTAGTTTCGAGCAGTACTTC
few	TRBV5-1	TRBJ2-3	TRBD1	CASSEKDRGGTDTQYF	TGCGCCAGCAGCGAAAAGGACAGGGGAGGCACAGATACGCAGTATTTT
NA	TRBV30	TRBJ2-1	NA	CAWRDLSPDNEQFF	TGTGCCTGGAGGGACTTATCTCCCGACAATGAGCAGTTCTTC
few	TRBV4-2	TRBJ2-3	TRBD2	CASSPSLGAGGRVDTQYF	TGTGCCAGCAGCCCCTCTTTAGGTGCGGGAGGGCGTGTAGATACGCAGTATTTT
few	TRBV4-1	TRBJ2-7	TRBD1	CASSHPDRGLYEQYF	TGCGCCAGCAGCCATCCCGACAGGGGGCTGTACGAGCAGTACTTC
NA	TRBV15	TRBJ2-3	NA	CATSRVGRLNTDTQYF	TGTGCCACCAGCAGAGTTGGGAGACTTAACACAGATACGCAGTATTTT
NA	TRBV7-6	TRBJ1-6	NA	CASSTGRTDSPLHF	TGTGCCAGCAGCACCGGCCGGACTGATTCACCCCTCCACTTT
NA	TRBV7-2	TRBJ2-1	TRBD1	CASSSRSGGNEQFF	TGTGCCAGCAGCTCAAGGTCAGGGGGCAATGAGCAGTTCTTC
NA	TRBV18	TRBJ1-1	NA	CASSPAGRARTEAFF	TGTGCCAGCTCACCTGCGGGAAGGGCAAGAACTGAAGCTTTCTTT
NA	TRBV29-1	TRBJ2-1	TRBD2	CSSRGSGVYEQFF	TGCAGCTCTCGGGGTAGCGGGGTCTATGAGCAGTTCTTC
NA	TRBV5-8	TRBJ2-2	NA	CASSLAWGAGTGELFF	TGTGCCAGCAGCTTGGCGTGGGGCGCAGGCACCGGGGAGCTGTTTTTT
few	TRBV7-8	TRBJ1-2	TRBD1	CASSPPRRQGAGGYTF	TGTGCCAGCAGCCCACCTCGTCGACAGGGGGCAGGTGGCTACACCTTC
few	TRBV30	TRBJ1-3	TRBD1	CAWMGQLNTIYF	TGTGCCTGGATGGGACAGCTAAACACCATATATTTT
NA	TRBV29-1	TRBJ2-7	NA	CSVVTTTYEQYF	TGCAGCGTTGTGACAACCACCTACGAGCAGTACTTC
NA	TRBV18	TRBJ1-1	NA	CASSPSTPTEAFF	TGTGCCAGCTCACCAAGTACACCGACTGAAGCTTTCTTT
few	TRBV9	TRBJ2-3	NA	CASSVVGAGITDTQYF	TGTGCCAGCAGTGTCGTGGGAGCGGGTATCACAGATACGCAGTATTTT
few	TRBV2	TRBJ2-4	NA	CAYWADNIQYF	TGTGCCTACTGGGCAGATAACATTCAGTACTTC
NA	TRBV30	TRBJ1-5	NA	CAWSENLRNQPQHF	TGTGCCTGGAGCGAAAATCTGAGAAATCAGCCCCAGCATTTT
NA	TRBV10-3	TRBJ2-7	TRBD2	CAISVAGGLYEQYF	TGTGCCATCAGTGTAGCGGGGGGACTCTACGAGCAGTACTTC
few	TRBV5-1	TRBJ2-7	TRBD1	CASSLTGDNEQYF	TGCGCCAGCAGCTTGACAGGGGATAACGAGCAGTACTTC
few	TRBV7-9	TRBJ2-6	NA	CASSLVGGGANVLTF	TGTGCCAGCAGCTTAGTGGGGGGTGGGGCCAACGTCCTGACTTTC
few	TRBV5-4	TRBJ2-2	TRBD1	CASSRDSLGNTGELFF	TGTGCCAGCAGCCGGGACAGCCTGGGGAACACCGGGGAGCTGTTTTTT
few	TRBV30	TRBJ1-5	TRBD1	CAWSVGTANQPQHF	TGTGCCTGGAGTGTGGGGACAGCTAATCAGCCCCAGCATTTT
few	TRBV25-1	TRBJ2-5	TRBD1	CASRPAGTGKETQYF	TGTGCCAGCAGGCCTGCCGGGACAGGGAAAGAGACCCAGTACTTC
few	TRBV21-1	TRBJ2-7	NA	CATLYEQYF	TGTGCCACTCTCTACGAGCAGTACTTC